This section outlines one TCR beta chain sequence together with its context. It has no known antigen specificity. The sample holds no much larger clone one base away, and base qualities are not on file. The immunoSEQ Assay, a bias-controlled multiplex PCR, was used to amplify TCRbeta CDR3 regions from genomic DNA. As for the original processing: The number of nucleated cells in each sample was estimated from the amplification of reference gene primers within the assay. To quantify the absolute abundance of each unique TCRbeta CDR3 rearrangement, sequence reads were collapsed and filtered. For each sample, productive Simpson clonality was calculated as the square root of Simpson's diversity index over productive rearrangements. The immuneACCESS repertoire file appears here via TCRdb, limited to in-frame rearrangements. These files lack a portion of the clones; in checked studies, under half of the deficit traces to unresolved V genes, and the cause of the others is not known. V and J calls and clone size come straight from that table; D and trimming were deduced from the DNA. The sample records approximately 250,000 clones, more than 75% of which are singletons. Roughly 8.5% of the sample is held by the ten biggest clonotypes.

This sample was taken from a study of blood T cell repertoires in COVID-19 (dated by TCRdb to the early 2020s). At the level of the whole study: Samples covering the acute and convalescent phases of COVID-19 were provided by collaborators in the United States, Italy and Spain. Where available, HLA class I and class II types were obtained from metadata supplied by the sample provider rather than from assay-based typing. The sample metadata nearly always contained a de-identified subject ID, COVID-19 status, age in years and sex. The repertoires were released in a freely available public database meant as a resource for research on the immune response to SARS-CoV-2. The prospective study material was composed of cDNA or gDNA derived from T cells, B-cell-depleted T cells, or PBMCs. Samples were obtained from the ongoing ImmuneRACE study (first 160 participants) and from about 1,300 subjects provided by 6 global collaborators. Deeply sampled blood TCRbeta repertoires from subjects exposed to, actively infected with, or recovered from COVID-19 were included in the dataset. General study outcomes and caveats: Clinical and demographic metadata were provided uncurated, with the amount varying by source and participant.

Collaborating institutions collected whole blood in K2EDTA tubes following their own protocols. For TCRbeta analysis, collaborators shipped samples as frozen whole blood, isolated PBMCs, or DNA extracted from either of those sample types. The TCR comes from a man aged 40-49 years with active or convalescent COVID-19. Sequencing used peripheral blood.

The CDR3: CASSQSNGSYEQYF. Read as DNA, the sequence is TGCGCCAGCAGTCAATCGAACGGGTCCTACGAGCAGTACTTC. The sequence links TRBV23-1 to TRBJ2-7; no confident D gene assignment can be made. TRBV23-1 is placed among ORFs of uncertain function. The V end loses 0 bases and the J end loses 1 base, and a stretch of 7 bases separates them. From cysteine to phenylalanine, the CDR3 is 14 amino acids long. Kept here is only the CDR3 DNA, which spans 42 bases and is read in frame from base 1.